Many counts were recorded for the clone carrying this TCR beta chain. The germline V and J ends were trimmed by 4 bases and 5 bases, with 19 bases remaining between them. The CDR3 is 16 residues long. Germline assignment: CDR1 SGDLS and CDR2 YYNGEE. The sample is drawn from a study of CD8 T cells in ankylosing spondylitis. Using its own MiXCR run on the 5' RACE reads, TCRdb lists one record per CDR3 protein. Found here are 35,000 to 50,000 distinct CDR3 sequences, 2.5% to 3.5% of them singletons; the top ten hold approximately 2.9%. The V and J genes are TRBV9 and TRBJ2-1, with D tentatively TRBD2 (5 bases). The sample comprised blood, either unsorted or a sorted T cell fraction (not recorded which). This receptor was identified in a male donor with ankylosing spondylitis or in good health (not recorded which). The CDR3 coding sequence is TGTGCCAGCAGCCTAGCTCCGGGCGGAGCTAACAATGAGCAGTTCTTC. Protein sequence: CASSLAPGGANNEQFF.